This T cell receptor beta chain was sequenced in a study of cytomegalovirus exposure and HLA in healthy donors. General study points: It was around 160 TCR beta chains that were listed as cytomegalovirus-associated.

Germline CDR1 MNHNS, CDR2 SASEGT. With 4 bases clipped from V and 5 bases from J, the junction kept 10 bases outside the gene matches. This CDR3 comprises 15 residues. Of note for this clone: Its specificity is unknown.

Sequencing used immunoSEQ multiplex PCR; TCRdb keeps in-frame clones, though not all of them. The sample consists of some 130,000 clones, 89% of them appearing once. This clonotype was sampled from a young woman in good health and CMV-seronegative. The sequencing sample was made of PBMCs. The gene calls are TRBV6-1 and TRBJ1-1; 7 bases agree with TRBD1. CDR3 amino acids: CASSGQGRSGTEAFF. The CDR3 DNA reads as TGTGCCAGCAGTGGACAGGGTAGAAGTGGGACTGAAGCTTTCTTT.